The source of this T cell receptor beta chain is a study of shared clonotypes between healthy human individuals. Germline CDR1 LNHNV, CDR2 YYDKDF (reference sequence). The junction had 7 bases not matched to a gene; V was cut back by 5 bases and J by 3 bases. The CDR3 runs 15 residues. Repertoires were generated with immunoSEQ multiplex PCR, while TCRdb's copy carries only in-frame clones and drops some. The sample holds approximately 2,300,000 clones, roughly 90% seen once. Sequencing used naive CD4+ T cells from PBMCs. Subset indicated: CD45RA+ positively selected. The chain couples TRBV15 to TRBJ2-3, with 8 positions matching TRBD1. This receptor was taken from a man in his late teens or twenties in good health. Some clones in this sample may be carry-over from other donors' samples. In nucleotides, the CDR3 is TGTGCCACCAGCGCCCGGACAGGGATGACAGATACGCAGTATTTT. Translation gives CATSARTGMTDTQYF.